The clone carrying this TCR beta chain showed up just a few times. Its antigen remains unknown. Produced via immunoSEQ multiplex PCR; TCRdb's table is partial and in-frame only. The sample records approximately 51,000 clones, over 75% being singletons. The length of the CDR3 is 15 residues. The V gene lost 3 bases and the J gene lost 2 bases, with 12 bases spanning the gap. Germline CDR1 reads SGHDT; CDR2 reads YYEEEE. This record belongs to a study of OX40 agonist ivuxolimab in advanced cancers. Study as a whole: The dose-escalation cohort was approximately 81% male, with a mean age of 60 years, ranging about 20 to 85.

Study-level results: Averaging showed that CD8+ T cells had more expanded clones than CD4+ did. Blood T cells, both CD4+ and CD8+, expanded clonally by week 6 at 0.1 to 3.0 mg/kg.

This specimen consisted of CD4+ or CD8+ T cells sorted from blood, obtained in a trial of the OX40 agonist ivuxolimab. This chain links TRBV5-6 with TRBJ2-1, with D maybe TRBD2 (7 bases). This receptor was identified in an adult with an advanced solid tumor such as melanoma, head and neck, liver or kidney cancer. In DNA, the CDR3 is TGTGCCAGCAGCTGGGGGGGCAGAACCTACAATGAGCAGTTCTTC. Protein product: CASSWGGRTYNEQFF.